A selection of T cell receptor beta chains follows, all from one sample in a study of cytomegalovirus exposure and HLA in healthy donors. The data were produced by immunoSEQ multiplex PCR, yet TCRdb's version contains in-frame clones alone and is incomplete. The profile shows around 95,000 clones, around 74% of them singletons. The sample taken for sequencing was PBMCs. The source of these receptors is a man aged 25-45 years in good health and CMV-seropositive. The CDR3 runs from the conserved cysteine through the conserved F or W. The order of the fields is V gene, D gene, J gene, clone size, CDR3 protein, CDR3 DNA. A D gene is named only where the DNA matches it firmly. Only some rows state a clone size, as once, few, many or a class for expanded clones.

V gene: TRBV2; D gene: .; J gene: TRBJ2-5; clone size: .; CDR3 protein: CASSYLTGTAREQYF; CDR3 DNA: TGTGCCAGCTCATATTTGACAGGGACGGCTCGGGAGCAGTACTTC
V gene: TRBV19; D gene: .; J gene: TRBJ1-1; clone size: .; CDR3 protein: CASNWQENTEAFF; CDR3 DNA: TGTGCCTCTAACTGGCAGGAGAACACTGAAGCTTTCTTT
V gene: TRBV6-6; D gene: .; J gene: TRBJ2-1; clone size: .; CDR3 protein: CASSLYRNNEQFF; CDR3 DNA: TGTGCCAGCAGTCTCTACAGGAACAATGAGCAGTTCTTC
V gene: TRBV7-8; D gene: TRBD1; J gene: TRBJ1-2; clone size: .; CDR3 protein: CASSHGTGVRYGYTF; CDR3 DNA: TGTGCCAGCAGCCACGGGACAGGGGTCCGGTATGGCTACACCTTC
V gene: TRBV6-4; D gene: TRBD2; J gene: TRBJ2-1; clone size: few; CDR3 protein: CASSAGTSGEDEQFF; CDR3 DNA: TGTGCCAGCAGTGCCGGGACTAGCGGGGAGGATGAGCAGTTCTTC
V gene: TRBV30; D gene: TRBD2; J gene: TRBJ2-3; clone size: .; CDR3 protein: CAWSLYSGAADTQYF; CDR3 DNA: TGTGCCTGGAGTCTCTATAGCGGGGCAGCAGATACGCAGTATTTT
V gene: TRBV7-3; D gene: .; J gene: TRBJ1-1; clone size: .; CDR3 protein: CASSLRQGNTEAFF; CDR3 DNA: TGTGCCAGCAGCTTAAGGCAGGGCAACACTGAAGCTTTCTTT
V gene: TRBV5-8; D gene: .; J gene: TRBJ1-2; clone size: .; CDR3 protein: CASSLRGSGYGYTF; CDR3 DNA: TGTGCCAGCAGCTTGAGGGGATCGGGCTATGGCTACACCTTC
V gene: TRBV6-1; D gene: TRBD2; J gene: TRBJ2-5; clone size: .; CDR3 protein: CASSVARGTTKETQYF; CDR3 DNA: TGTGCCAGCAGTGTTGCGCGGGGGACTACTAAAGAGACCCAGTACTTC
V gene: TRBV5-4; D gene: TRBD2; J gene: TRBJ2-1; clone size: .; CDR3 protein: CASSFQAGPSSYNEQFF; CDR3 DNA: TGTGCCAGCAGCTTTCAAGCGGGGCCTAGCTCCTACAATGAGCAGTTCTTC
V gene: TRBV13; D gene: .; J gene: TRBJ2-5; clone size: .; CDR3 protein: CASSLGQGQETQYF; CDR3 DNA: TGTGCCAGCAGCTTAGGCCAGGGCCAAGAGACCCAGTACTTC
V gene: TRBV4-3; D gene: TRBD1; J gene: TRBJ1-4; clone size: .; CDR3 protein: CASSQERGLGEKLFF; CDR3 DNA: TGCGCCAGCAGCCAGGAGAGGGGGCTGGGCGAAAAACTGTTTTTT
V gene: TRBV6-5; D gene: .; J gene: TRBJ1-6; clone size: .; CDR3 protein: CASSYSDGGSPLHF; CDR3 DNA: TGTGCCAGCAGTTACTCGGACGGGGGTTCACCCCTCCACTTT
V gene: TRBV7-2; D gene: .; J gene: TRBJ2-1; clone size: .; CDR3 protein: CASSLKVAANNEQFF; CDR3 DNA: TGTGCCAGCAGCTTAAAGGTAGCGGCTAACAATGAGCAGTTCTTC
V gene: TRBV5-1; D gene: TRBD2; J gene: TRBJ2-3; clone size: .; CDR3 protein: CASSLGTSGGVDTQYF; CDR3 DNA: TGCGCCAGCAGCTTGGGGACTAGCGGGGGGGTCGATACGCAGTATTTT
V gene: TRBV19; D gene: TRBD1; J gene: TRBJ2-1; clone size: .; CDR3 protein: CASSMGQGRGGLSYNEQFF; CDR3 DNA: TGTGCCAGTAGTATGGGACAGGGCCGAGGTGGGCTCTCCTACAATGAGCAGTTCTTC
V gene: TRBV13; D gene: TRBD2; J gene: TRBJ2-2; clone size: .; CDR3 protein: CASSQTSGGPGELFF; CDR3 DNA: TGTGCCAGCAGCCAGACTAGCGGGGGCCCCGGGGAGCTGTTTTTT
V gene: TRBV6-1; D gene: TRBD1; J gene: TRBJ1-2; clone size: .; CDR3 protein: CASSLDREYGYTF; CDR3 DNA: TGTGCCAGCAGTCTGGACAGGGAATATGGCTACACCTTC
V gene: TRBV27; D gene: .; J gene: TRBJ2-7; clone size: .; CDR3 protein: CASSHNRGYEQYF; CDR3 DNA: TGTGCCAGCAGCCACAACCGAGGCTACGAGCAGTACTTC
V gene: TRBV19; D gene: TRBD2; J gene: TRBJ2-1; clone size: few; CDR3 protein: CASSIWTSGGKNEQFF; CDR3 DNA: TGTGCCAGTAGTATTTGGACTAGCGGGGGGAAAAATGAGCAGTTCTTC
V gene: TRBV5-1; D gene: TRBD2; J gene: TRBJ2-5; clone size: .; CDR3 protein: CASSLGTTSVETQYF; CDR3 DNA: TGCGCCAGCAGCTTGGGAACAACTAGCGTGGAGACCCAGTACTTC
V gene: TRBV7-9; D gene: TRBD2; J gene: TRBJ2-1; clone size: .; CDR3 protein: CASSRETSGGYNEQFF; CDR3 DNA: TGCGCCAGCAGCCGGGAGACTAGCGGGGGATACAATGAGCAGTTCTTC
V gene: TRBV19; D gene: TRBD1; J gene: TRBJ2-7; clone size: .; CDR3 protein: CASSMTGGSYEQYF; CDR3 DNA: TGTGCCAGTAGTATGACAGGGGGCTCCTACGAGCAGTACTTC
V gene: TRBV6-1; D gene: .; J gene: TRBJ2-5; clone size: once; CDR3 protein: CASSEARREQYF; CDR3 DNA: TGTGCCAGCAGTGAAGCCCGCCGGGAGCAGTACTTC
V gene: TRBV19; D gene: .; J gene: TRBJ2-5; clone size: .; CDR3 protein: CASSIGGSLSQETQYF; CDR3 DNA: TGTGCCAGTAGTATAGGGGGCTCGCTTAGCCAAGAGACCCAGTACTTC
V gene: TRBV27; D gene: TRBD1; J gene: TRBJ1-5; clone size: .; CDR3 protein: CASSFSGTGYQPQHF; CDR3 DNA: TGTGCCAGCAGTTTCTCCGGGACAGGGTATCAGCCCCAGCATTTT
V gene: TRBV2; D gene: TRBD2; J gene: TRBJ2-5; clone size: few; CDR3 protein: CASSERAGGQETQYF; CDR3 DNA: TGTGCCAGCAGTGAAAGGGCGGGGGGGCAAGAGACCCAGTACTTC
V gene: TRBV11-2; D gene: TRBD1; J gene: TRBJ2-5; clone size: .; CDR3 protein: CASSPQGGRGHRPSETQYF; CDR3 DNA: TGTGCCAGCAGCCCCCAAGGGGGCAGGGGGCATCGTCCAAGCGAGACCCAGTACTTC
V gene: TRBV6-1; D gene: .; J gene: TRBJ1-5; clone size: .; CDR3 protein: CASSEGVSYYSNQPQHF; CDR3 DNA: TGTGCCAGCAGTGAAGGGGTGTCTTACTATAGCAATCAGCCCCAGCATTTT
V gene: TRBV2; D gene: .; J gene: TRBJ1-5; clone size: .; CDR3 protein: CASSEVGGNQPQHF; CDR3 DNA: TGTGCCAGCAGTGAAGTGGGAGGCAATCAGCCCCAGCATTTT
V gene: TRBV9; D gene: .; J gene: TRBJ2-4; clone size: .; CDR3 protein: CASSVDWGANIQYF; CDR3 DNA: TGTGCCAGCAGCGTAGACTGGGGCGCAAACATTCAGTACTTC
V gene: TRBV2; D gene: .; J gene: TRBJ2-7; clone size: .; CDR3 protein: CASRGAASGSYEQYF; CDR3 DNA: TGTGCCAGCAGAGGGGCAGCTTCAGGGTCCTACGAGCAGTACTTC
V gene: TRBV23-1; D gene: .; J gene: TRBJ1-2; clone size: .; CDR3 protein: CASSQWARSNYGYTF; CDR3 DNA: TGCGCCAGCAGTCAATGGGCCAGATCTAACTATGGCTACACCTTC